The 26 T cell receptor beta chains given below trace back to one sample, sequenced in a study of human T cells and chemical hapten exposure. TCRdb ran MiXCR on the RACE reads and lists one entry per CDR3 protein. The sample yields some 96,000 distinct CDR3 sequences, roughly a tenth seen once. Stated time point: patch test 2, 6 weeks after DPC sensitization. Treatment reported: therapeutic diphenylcyclopropenone sensitization with weekly scalp DPC. The material sequenced was whole blood, taken in connection with sensitization to the hapten diphenylcyclopropenone (DPC). These receptors all come from a woman in her thirties or forties with alopecia areata. Some clones in this sample may be carry-over from other donors' samples.

This clonotype was picked up many times. The rearrangement uses TRBV7-9 and TRBJ1-4, with 10 bases lining up with TRBD1. The CDR3 is 16 residues long. The germline gives CDR1 SEHNR, CDR2 FQNEAQ (reference sequence). J gave up 8 bases and V 3 bases, and 9 bases lay outside the gene matches. CDR3: CASSFSPGTGVEKLFF. The CDR3 coding sequence is TGTGCCAGCAGCTTCTCACCCGGGACAGGGGTCGAAAAACTGTTTTTT.

This clonotype was seen more than once but under ten times. The rearrangement links TRBV4-2 to TRBJ2-2; perhaps TRBD2 as D (6 bases). V lost 0 bases, J lost 4 bases, and 12 bases lay in between. Germline V gene sequence: CDR1 LGHNA, CDR2 YNFKEQ. CDR3 length equals 16 residues. CDR3 in DNA: TGTGCCAGCAGCCAAGAAAGGGCGGGACCCACCGGGGAGCTGTTTTTT. This codes for CASSQERAGPTGELFF.

The V and J genes are TRBV27 and TRBJ2-5, with D possibly being TRBD1 (5 bases). Germline V gives CDR1 MNHEY, CDR2 SMNVEV (reference sequence). This CDR3 contains 14 residues. Trimming shortened V by 5 bases and J by 0 bases, and 10 bases separated the two germline ends. DNA for the CDR3: TGTGCCAGCAGTCTGACAGCGTACCAAGAGACCCAGTACTTC. Translation gives CASSLTAYQETQYF.

The chain employs TRBV10-3 and TRBJ2-1, with D maybe TRBD2 (6 bases). V was cut by 2 bases and J by 8 bases, with 19 bases left in between. Germline loops: CDR1 ENHRY, CDR2 SYGVKD. This CDR3 is built from 16 residues. CDR3 sequence (DNA): TGTGCCATCAGTGAGGGGTCGGGACTCAGGGTCCATGAGCAGTTCTTC. It codes for CAISEGSGLRVHEQFF.

The sample holds many counts of this clonotype. V is TRBV4-2 and J is TRBJ1-5, with D unclear. The ends were cut back, 0 bases at V and 0 bases at J, with 12 bases in the middle. The CDR3 has 17 amino acids. Germline CDR1 and CDR2: LGHNA and YNFKEQ. CDR3 sequence reads: CASSQDWRQLSNQPQHF. For the CDR3, the DNA is TGTGCCAGCAGCCAAGATTGGCGGCAGCTTAGCAATCAGCCCCAGCATTTT.

This clonotype was seen more than once but under ten times. The rearrangement links TRBV28 to TRBJ1-2; D uncertain. V lost 4 bases and J 2 bases, leaving 11 bases between the germline ends. This CDR3 comprises 14 residues. The germline CDR1 and CDR2 sequences are MDHEN and SYDVKM. CDR3: CASSSPGRNYGYTF. The CDR3, as DNA: TGTGCCAGCAGTTCCCCCGGGAGGAACTATGGCTACACCTTC.

A few counts support this clonotype. This sequence joins TRBV4-3 and TRBJ2-1; D call uncertain. This CDR3 contains 15 residues. Germline-derived CDR1 and CDR2 are LGHNA and YSLEER. V dropped 0 bases and J dropped 2 bases, with 8 bases sitting between them. The CDR3 DNA is TGCGCCAGCAGCCAAGAAGTAGGTACCTACAATGAGCAGTTCTTC. Protein product: CASSQEVGTYNEQFF.

This clonotype came up many times. DNA for the CDR3: TGCAGTGCTAGTTCTCCGGGACTAGCGGGATCAGATACGCAGTATTTT. Amino acid sequence: CSASSPGLAGSDTQYF. The chain links TRBV20-1 to TRBJ2-3; 13 bases are shared with TRBD2. The V gene end was trimmed by 3 bases and the J gene end by 4 bases; junction bases not matched to a gene: 7. The CDR3 runs to 16 residues. In germline, CDR1 is DFQATT, CDR2 SNEGSKA (reference sequence).

The CDR3 DNA reads TGTGCCAGCAGCTTAGGGGAGTTCACAGATACGCAGTATTTT. Its protein product is CASSLGEFTDTQYF. This chain connects TRBV7-3 to TRBJ2-3; maybe TRBD2 (5 bases). Trimming removed 2 bases at V and 2 bases at J, with 8 bases between. In germline, CDR1 is SGHTA, CDR2 FQGTGA. The CDR3 contains 14 residues.

The sample holds a few counts of this clonotype. This rearrangement joins TRBV5-4 to TRBJ2-5; D is unclear. Germline V CDR1 and CDR2: SGHNT, YYREEE (reference sequence). This CDR3 spans 14 amino acids. V lost 1 base and J 4 bases, leaving 11 bases between the germline ends. The CDR3 reads CASSLSSDRETQYF. CDR3 nucleotides: TGTGCCAGCAGCTTGTCCAGCGATAGAGAGACCCAGTACTTC.

This clonotype was recorded many times. V and J are TRBV20-1 and TRBJ2-5; D is perhaps TRBD1 or TRBD2 (5 bases each). V shed 6 bases and J shed 5 bases, with 19 bases lying between them. The CDR3 runs 14 residues. Germline CDR1 and CDR2: DFQATT and SNEGSKA (reference sequence). CDR3 sequence (DNA): TGCAGTGCCGAACAGGCGGCCCCGGGGGAGACCCAGTACTTC. It specifies CSAEQAAPGETQYF.

This clonotype showed up just once. The V call is TRBV4-3, the J call TRBJ1-5; D uncertain. The CDR3 loop spans 15 amino acids. The ends were cut back, 0 bases at V and 1 base at J, with 7 bases in the middle. The germline V gene encodes CDR1 LGHNA and CDR2 YSLEER. The chain's CDR3 is CASSQDRASNQPQHF. As DNA, the CDR3 is TGCGCCAGCAGCCAAGATAGGGCCAGCAATCAGCCCCAGCATTTT.

A few counts support this clonotype. The rearrangement joins TRBV7-2 to TRBJ2-3; D is unclear. Trimming pared 6 bases from V and 0 bases from J, leaving 7 bases between. Germline CDR1 SGHTA, CDR2 FQGNSA. This CDR3 is 13 amino acids long. Here the CDR3 reads CASRPTSTDTQYF. CDR3 in DNA: TGTGCCAGCAGACCGACGAGCACAGATACGCAGTATTTT.

This clonotype was counted many times. The chain links TRBV4-2 to TRBJ2-7; 8 bases line up with TRBD2. The CDR3 runs to 15 residues. V lost 0 bases, J lost 4 bases, and 5 bases stayed unmatched. Germline V lookup: CDR1 LGHNA, CDR2 YNFKEQ. The CDR3 DNA is TGTGCCAGCAGCCAAGAAGACCTAGCGGGTTACGAGCAGTACTTC. It codes for CASSQEDLAGYEQYF.

This clonotype was counted a few times. The CDR3 DNA is TGTGCCAGCAGCTCACGACTAGCGGGAGGGCCGGAAGAGACCCAGTACTTC. Its protein is CASSSRLAGGPEETQYF. This sequence joins TRBV5-4 and TRBJ2-5; 14 bases are shared with TRBD2. Losses at the gene ends were 3 bases for V and 3 bases for J; bases not matched to a gene: 7. Germline V gives CDR1 SGHNT, CDR2 YYREEE (reference sequence). The CDR3 contains 17 residues.

This clonotype came up many times. The rearrangement joins TRBV20-1 to TRBJ2-3; D possibly corresponds to TRBD2 (6 bases). V was trimmed by 3 bases and J by 2 bases, leaving 15 bases between them. Germline CDR1 and CDR2: DFQATT and SNEGSKA (reference sequence). The CDR3 runs 15 residues. The CDR3, as DNA: TGCAGTGCTAGTGTGGCCCTAGCGCCCACAGATACGCAGTATTTT. Its translation is CSASVALAPTDTQYF.

In this sample, this clonotype turned up a few times. This chain uses TRBV28 with TRBJ1-2, with D possibly matching TRBD1 (5 bases). V lost 2 bases to trimming and J lost 2 bases, with 9 bases between them. The CDR3 contains 14 residues. The germline V gene encodes CDR1 MDHEN and CDR2 SYDVKM. The CDR3 DNA reads TGTGCCAGCAGTTTAGATCCAGGGAACTATGGCTACACCTTC. Protein product: CASSLDPGNYGYTF.

This clonotype occurred a few times. The genes are TRBV19 and TRBJ2-6; no firm D call. Trimming pared 6 bases from V and 0 bases from J, leaving 12 bases between. Germline V CDR1 and CDR2: LNHDA, SQIVND (reference sequence). The CDR3 runs to 16 residues. The CDR3 region is CASSINWVSGANVLTF. The CDR3 nucleotides read TGTGCCAGTAGCATAAATTGGGTCTCTGGGGCCAACGTCCTGACTTTC.

This clonotype was seen once. It may be a read error: a sequence one base away is much more abundant. The gene calls are TRBV7-2 and TRBJ1-2; 8 bases agree with TRBD1. Germline-derived CDR1 and CDR2 are SGHTA and FQGNSA. The CDR3 spans 14 residues. CDR3 region: CASSSHQGAYDYTF. In DNA, the CDR3 is TGTGCCAGCAGCTCCCACCAGGGGGCCTATGACTACACCTTC.

The chain joins TRBV27 to TRBJ1-3; D remains ambiguous. In germline, CDR1 is MNHEY, CDR2 SMNVEV (reference sequence). The V end was cut by 4 bases, the J end by 0 bases, with 10 bases between. CDR3 length: 15 amino acids. Here the CDR3 reads CASSSGYTSGNTIYF. DNA of the CDR3: TGTGCCAGCAGTTCCGGCTACACCTCTGGAAACACCATATATTTT.

At least ten counts were recorded for this clonotype. The V gene is TRBV12-3 or TRBV12-4, the J gene TRBJ2-5; 8 bases fit TRBD2. The CDR3 is 15 amino acids. V shed 6 bases and J 4 bases; nucleotides not matched to a gene: 10. The CDR3 DNA is TGTGCCAGCAGCCTATTAGCGGGAAGAGGAGAGACCCAGTACTTC. Residues: CASSLLAGRGETQYF.

This clonotype showed up many times. V gene TRBV11-1 combines with J gene TRBJ2-2; the D is unclear. The CDR3 spans 12 residues. Germline loops: CDR1 SGHAT, CDR2 FQDESV (reference sequence). Trimming pared 6 bases from V and 2 bases from J, leaving 4 bases between. The CDR3: CASSPNTGELFF. CDR3 nucleotide sequence: TGTGCCAGCAGTCCAAACACCGGGGAGCTGTTTTTT.

The CDR3 reads CSAGGQGSYEQYF. CDR3 coding DNA: TGCAGTGCTGGAGGACAGGGATCCTACGAGCAGTACTTC. V gene TRBV20-1 combines with J gene TRBJ2-7, with TRBD1 matching 8 bases. This CDR3 region has 13 residues. Germline V lookup: CDR1 DFQATT, CDR2 SNEGSKA (reference sequence). The trim removed 5 bases at V and 1 base at J, leaving 4 bases unmatched.

This chain connects TRBV20-1 to TRBJ2-5, with 12 bases that match TRBD1. With V trimmed by 3 bases and J by 5 bases, 13 bases remained unmatched. The CDR3 sequence is 17 residues long. Germline values: CDR1 DFQATT, CDR2 SNEGSKA (reference sequence). CDR3 loop: CSASPGTGGETRETQYF. The CDR3 DNA follows: TGCAGTGCTAGTCCTGGGACAGGGGGCGAAACGAGGGAGACCCAGTACTTC.

Turning to this clonotype: One junction end disagrees with the germline gene, perhaps due to a read error. The chain is built from TRBV4-1 and TRBJ2-3, with D possibly matching TRBD2 (5 bases). The CDR3 is 16 amino acids. The germline CDR1 and CDR2 sequences are MGHRA and YSYEKL. The CDR3 DNA is TGCGCCAGCAGCCGCTCGGGCCCGGGATTGGCAGATACGCGGTATTTT. Amino acids: CASSRSGPGLADTRYF.

The table lists this clonotype with a few counts. The chain carries TRBV20-1 and TRBJ2-7; tentatively, D is TRBD2 (6 bases). The CDR3 has 14 amino acids. CDR1 and CDR2 (germline): DFQATT, SNEGSKA (reference sequence). Trimming cost V 1 base and J 2 bases, with 12 bases left between them. In DNA form, the CDR3 reads TGCAGTGCTAGAGCCTGGGGGAGGACCTACGAGCAGTACTTC. It translates to CSARAWGRTYEQYF.